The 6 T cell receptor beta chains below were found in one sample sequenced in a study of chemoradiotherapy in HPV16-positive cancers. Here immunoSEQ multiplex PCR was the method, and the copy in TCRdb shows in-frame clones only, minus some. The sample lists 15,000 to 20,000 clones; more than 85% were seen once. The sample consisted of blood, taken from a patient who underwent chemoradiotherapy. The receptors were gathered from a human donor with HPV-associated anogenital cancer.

The CDR3 nucleotides read TGCGCCAGCAGCCGAGCACGGGACAGACTTCTGACGGATTATGGCTACACCTTC. It translates to CASSRARDRLLTDYGYTF. This chain connects TRBV4-1 to TRBJ1-2, with 7 nucleotides matching TRBD1. This CDR3 is built from 18 residues. The junction had 19 bases not matched to a gene; V was cut back by 4 bases and J by 5 bases. CDR1 is MGHRA and CDR2 is YSYEKL in the germline V gene.

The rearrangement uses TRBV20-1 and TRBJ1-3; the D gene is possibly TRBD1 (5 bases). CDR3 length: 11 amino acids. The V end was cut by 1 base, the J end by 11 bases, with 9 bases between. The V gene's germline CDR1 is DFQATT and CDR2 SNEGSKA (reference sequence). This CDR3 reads CSARVGTSIYF. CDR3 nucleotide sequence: TGCAGTGCTAGAGTGGGGACTTCCATATATTTT.

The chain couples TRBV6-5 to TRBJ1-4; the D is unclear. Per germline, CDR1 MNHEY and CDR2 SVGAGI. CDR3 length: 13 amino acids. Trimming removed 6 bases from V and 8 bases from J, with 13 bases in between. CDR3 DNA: TGTGCCAGCAGCCAAAACAATGTCGAAAAACTGTTTTTT. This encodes CASSQNNVEKLFF.

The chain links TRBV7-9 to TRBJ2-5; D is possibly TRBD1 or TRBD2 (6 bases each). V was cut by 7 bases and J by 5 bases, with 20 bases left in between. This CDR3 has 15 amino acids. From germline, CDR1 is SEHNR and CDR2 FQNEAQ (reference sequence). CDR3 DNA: TGTGCCAGCACCCCCGGAGGGGGGACTCAGGAGACCCAGTACTTC. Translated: CASTPGGGTQETQYF. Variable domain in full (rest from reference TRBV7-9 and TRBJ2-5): DTGVSQNPRHKITKRGQNVTFRCDPISEHNRLYWYRQTLGQGPEFLTYFQNEAQLEKSRLLSDRFSAERPKGSFSTLEIQRTEQGDSAMYLCASTPGGGTQETQYFGPGTRLLVL.

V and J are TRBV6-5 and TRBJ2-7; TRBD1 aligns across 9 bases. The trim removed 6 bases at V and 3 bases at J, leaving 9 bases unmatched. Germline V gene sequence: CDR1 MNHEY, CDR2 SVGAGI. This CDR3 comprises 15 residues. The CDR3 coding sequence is TGTGCCAGCAGGTGGGACAGGGACCCACTCTACGAGCAGTACTTC. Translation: CASRWDRDPLYEQYF.

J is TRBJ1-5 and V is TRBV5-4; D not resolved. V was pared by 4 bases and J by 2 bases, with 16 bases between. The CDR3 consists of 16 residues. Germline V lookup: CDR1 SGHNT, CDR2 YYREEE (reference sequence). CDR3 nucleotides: TGTGCCAGCAGCCAGTGGGAGAAATCGGGCAATCAGCCCCAGCATTTT. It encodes CASSQWEKSGNQPQHF.